The sequence of this TCR beta chain was determined in a study of blood T cell repertoires in COVID-19. For the study at large: The United States, Italy and Spain provided the acute and convalescent COVID-19 samples.

Seattle's cohort entered during active infection and was followed longitudinally. This CDR3 spans 15 amino acids. Germline CDR1 reads LNHDA; CDR2 reads SQIVND (reference sequence). Trimming left V 5 bases short and J 6 bases short, with 19 bases between. As processed by the authors: Amplifying reference gene primers gave estimates of nucleated cell counts. Method: immunoSEQ multiplex PCR; TCRdb's copy keeps in-frame clones and lacks some. V, J and clone size derive from that table, while D and trimming were established from the DNA sequence. The sample records approximately 160,000 clones, approximately 95% being singletons.

The origin of this receptor is a woman aged 60-75 years with COVID-19, enrolled during active disease. What was sequenced was peripheral blood. The chain recombines TRBV19 with TRBJ1-1, with D tentatively TRBD1 (6 bases). The CDR3 DNA follows: TGTGCCAGTAGTGACGGGACACACCTTTGGGCTGAAGCTTTCTTT. Translation: CASSDGTHLWAEAFF.